This TCR beta chain emerged from a study of post-analysis software for immune sequencing data. Study-wide background: The patients showed relapsing-remitting, secondary progressive and progressive-relapsing multiple sclerosis courses.

In the case of this clonotype: Without the conserved terminal phenylalanine or tryptophan, this CDR3 likely stems from a read error.

The authors incorporated unique molecular identifiers into the TCR beta cDNA libraries. It was from about 1 to 10 million T cells that about half a million cDNA molecules came. In TCRdb, the PCR reads were re-called with MiXCR into one record per CDR3 protein. The sample includes approximately 150,000 distinct CDR3 sequences, 25% to 35% seen only once; the top ten take about 1.6%. This receptor was taken from a girl between 5 and 17 years old with multiple sclerosis. The specimen sequenced was blood.

For the CDR3, the DNA is TGTGCCAGCAGATCGACAGTCTATGGCTACACCTGC. Amino acids: CASRSTVYGYTC. J is TRBJ1-2 and V is TRBV28, with a tentative D call TRBD1 (5 bases). The CDR3 contains 12 residues. The V end was cut by 6 bases, the J end by 4 bases, with 9 bases between. Germline assignment: CDR1 MDHEN and CDR2 SYDVKM.